These 20 T cell receptor beta chains came from one sample sequenced in a study of shared clonotypes between healthy human individuals. Using immunoSEQ multiplex PCR, the repertoire was profiled, and TCRdb retains in-frame clones only, with some absent. The sample lists about 1.5 million clones, about 98% occurring once. The sequenced sample was naive CD4+ T cells sorted from blood. Subset defined: CD45RA+ positively selected. These receptors all stem from a man aged 25-45 years in good health.

To note about this clone: Other DNA sequences within the sample encode an identical CDR3. The chain recombines TRBV5-1 with TRBJ2-5; the D is unclear. V was cut by 1 base and J by 2 bases, with 9 bases left in between. The CDR3 extends over 14 amino acids. CDR1 is SGHRS and CDR2 is YFSETQ in the germline V gene. CDR3 loop: CASSLRADQETQYF. CDR3 bases: TGCGCCAGCAGCTTGAGGGCAGATCAAGAGACCCAGTACTTC. Based on the CDR3 plus reference TRBV5-1 and TRBJ2-5, the full variable domain is KAGVTQTPRYLIKTRGQQVTLSCSPISGHRSVSWYQQTPGQGLQFLFEYFSETQRNKGNFPGRFSGRQFSNSRSEMNVSTLELGDSALYLCASSLRADQETQYFGPGTRLLVL.

The V gene is TRBV5-4, the J gene TRBJ2-2; no firm D call. The germline V gene encodes CDR1 SGHNT and CDR2 YYREEE (reference sequence). The V and J ends lost 4 bases and 7 bases respectively, with 5 bases between them. The CDR3 is 11 residues long. The CDR3 DNA follows: TGTGCCAGCAGCAGCAACGGGGAGCTGTTTTTT. Amino acid sequence: CASSSNGELFF. Looking up the rest from reference TRBV5-4 and TRBJ2-2 gives the full variable domain: ETGVTQSPTHLIKTRGQQVTLRCSSQSGHNTVSWYQQALGQGPQFIFQYYREEENGRGNFPPRFSGLQFPNYSSELNVNALELDDSALYLCASSSNGELFFGEGSRLTVL.

The J gene is TRBJ2-1, the V gene TRBV9; the match to TRBD2 covers 11 bases. Germline-derived CDR1 and CDR2 are SGDLS and YYNGEE. This CDR3 contains 15 residues. Trimming took 5 bases from V and 4 from J; bases not matched to a gene: 5. For the CDR3, the DNA is TGTGCCAGCAGTGAGACTAGCGGGAATTACAATGAGCAGTTCTTC. It translates to CASSETSGNYNEQFF. Combining the CDR3 with reference TRBV9 and TRBJ2-1 gives the whole variable domain DSGVTQTPKHLITATGQRVTLRCSPRSGDLSVYWYQQSLDQGLQFLIQYYNGEERAKGNILERFSAQQFPDLHSELNLSSLELGDSALYFCASSETSGNYNEQFFGPGTRLTVL.

V usage is TRBV5-1 and J usage is TRBJ2-7; D is uncertain. Looked up from germline, CDR1 is SGHRS and CDR2 is YFSETQ. V gave up 3 bases and J gave up 5 bases, with 12 bases separating them. The length of the CDR3 is 13 residues. Here the CDR3 DNA reads TGCGCCAGCAGCTGGGCCGTTAGGGACGAGCAGTACTTC. Amino acids: CASSWAVRDEQYF.

The rearrangement uses TRBV18 and TRBJ2-3; D uncertain. This CDR3 is 14 amino acids long. Germline-derived CDR1 and CDR2 are KGHSH and LQKENI. Trimming stripped 6 bases from V and 4 bases from J, with 14 bases between. The chain's CDR3 is CASSPGPGADTQYF. CDR3 nucleotides: TGTGCCAGCTCCCCCGGCCCCGGAGCAGATACGCAGTATTTT. The whole variable domain, remainder taken from reference TRBV18 and TRBJ2-3, is NAGVMQNPRHLVRRRGQEARLRCSPMKGHSHVYWYRQLPEEGLKFMVYLQKENIIDESGMPKERFSAEFPKEGPSILRIQQVVRGDSAAYFCASSPGPGADTQYFGPGTRLTVL.

The chain uses TRBV5-1 and TRBJ1-4, with 7 nucleotides matching TRBD1. This CDR3 is built from 15 residues. CDR1 is SGHRS, CDR2 YFSETQ, per germline. Trimming at V came to 4 bases and at J to 5 bases, leaving 8 bases not matched to a gene. The CDR3 DNA follows: TGCGCCAGCAGCCCGACCGGGACAGAGAATGAAAAACTGTTTTTT. Its translation is CASSPTGTENEKLFF.

The rearrangement links TRBV19 to TRBJ1-1, with a weak D call TRBD1 (6 bases). This CDR3 spans 16 amino acids. The germline V gene encodes CDR1 LNHDA and CDR2 SQIVND (reference sequence). Trimming removed 3 bases at V and 1 base at J, with 15 bases between. CDR3 DNA sequence: TGTGCCAGTAGTATGACCGCACAGGGCAAGAACACTGAAGCTTTCTTT. It codes for CASSMTAQGKNTEAFF.

This clone showed up just once. The chain has TRBV7-8 and TRBJ2-6, with 9 nucleotides matching TRBD2. The CDR3 consists of 19 residues. J lost 1 base, V lost 2 bases, and 9 bases had no gene match. Germline CDR1 and CDR2: SGHVS and FQNEAQ. This chain's CDR3 is CASSLSRVAGDSGANVLTF. The CDR3 DNA sequence: TGTGCCAGCAGCTTAAGTCGGGTAGCGGGGGATTCTGGGGCCAACGTCCTGACTTTC. Using reference TRBV7-8 and TRBJ2-6 for the parts outside the CDR3, the full variable domain is GAGVSQSPRYKVAKRGQDVALRCDPISGHVSLFWYQQALGQGPEFLTYFQNEAQLDKSGLPSDRFFAERPEGSVSTLKIQRTQQEDSAVYLCASSLSRVAGDSGANVLTFGAGSRLTVL.

This chain links TRBV7-3 with TRBJ2-3; 7 positions match TRBD1. The germline V gene encodes CDR1 SGHTA and CDR2 FQGTGA. V was pared by 6 bases and J by 2 bases, with 8 bases of the junction left unmatched. This CDR3 is built from 15 residues. The CDR3 reads CASSPRDSYTDTQYF. DNA of the CDR3: TGTGCCAGCAGTCCTCGGGACAGTTACACAGATACGCAGTATTTT.

This chain links TRBV15 with TRBJ1-3; no definite D call. The CDR3 contains 17 residues. Trimming cost V 0 bases and J 3 bases, with 15 bases left between them. Germline V lookup: CDR1 LNHNV, CDR2 YYDKDF (reference sequence). CDR3 in amino acids: CATSRDYLGIDGNTIYF. CDR3 in DNA: TGTGCCACCAGCAGAGATTATTTGGGGATAGATGGAAACACCATATATTTT.

V gene TRBV15 combines with J gene TRBJ2-7, with D possibly matching TRBD2 (7 bases). Deletions cut 1 base from V and 0 bases from J, with 16 bases between. The V gene's germline CDR1 is LNHNV and CDR2 YYDKDF (reference sequence). The length of the CDR3 is 17 residues. CDR3 amino acids: CATSRVVGGLSSYEQYF. CDR3 in DNA: TGTGCCACCAGCAGAGTTGTCGGGGGGCTGAGCTCCTACGAGCAGTACTTC. Combining the CDR3 with reference TRBV15 and TRBJ2-7 gives the whole variable domain DAMVIQNPRYQVTQFGKPVTLSCSQTLNHNVMYWYQQKSSQAPKLLFHYYDKDFNNEADTPDNFQSRRPNTSFCFLDIRSPGLGDTAMYLCATSRVVGGLSSYEQYFGPGTRLTVT.

This chain joins TRBV19 and TRBJ2-3, with TRBD2 identical over 8 bases. The CDR3 covers 15 residues. The V gene's germline CDR1 is LNHDA and CDR2 SQIVND (reference sequence). With V trimmed by 6 bases and J by 1 base, 6 bases remained unmatched. The CDR3 bases are TGTGCCAGTAGCTCAGCGGGAGTGCGCACAGATACGCAGTATTTT. It yields the protein CASSSAGVRTDTQYF.

The genes are TRBV7-2 and TRBJ1-1, with 11 bases fitting TRBD1. The V segment lost 3 bases and the J segment 8 bases; nucleotides outside the gene matches: 2. Germline values: CDR1 SGHTA, CDR2 FQGNSA. The CDR3 is 13 residues long. The CDR3 reads CASSLDRGPEAFF. In DNA form, the CDR3 reads TGTGCCAGCAGCTTGGACAGGGGGCCCGAAGCTTTCTTT.

The chain uses TRBV7-9 and TRBJ2-1; 9 nucleotides agree with TRBD2. Germline V gene sequence: CDR1 SEHNR, CDR2 FQNEAQ (reference sequence). The CDR3 covers 15 residues. V shed 4 bases and J 1 base; nucleotides not matched to a gene: 2. CDR3 DNA: TGTGCCAGCAGCTCTAGCGGGACGTCCTACAATGAGCAGTTCTTC. Protein product: CASSSSGTSYNEQFF.

Details on this clone: The same CDR3 also results from other DNA sequences found in this sample. J is TRBJ1-5 and V is TRBV5-6; weak D call: TRBD1 (5 bases). The CDR3 is 14 residues long. V shed 1 base and J shed 2 bases, with 7 bases lying between them. The V gene's germline CDR1 is SGHDT and CDR2 YYEEEE. Here the CDR3 DNA reads TGTGCCAGCAGCTTGTCGGGGGGCAATCAGCCCCAGCATTTT. This gives the protein CASSLSGGNQPQHF.

On this clone itself: Other nucleotide sequences in the sample specify the same CDR3. The CDR3 nucleotides read TGCGCCAGCAGCTTGGGGAGCGGAGGGGCCTACGAGCAGTACTTC. Encoded protein: CASSLGSGGAYEQYF. This rearrangement joins TRBV5-1 to TRBJ2-7; D might be TRBD2 (6 bases). The germline gives CDR1 SGHRS, CDR2 YFSETQ. The ends were cut back, 0 bases at V and 2 bases at J, with 12 bases in the middle. The CDR3 is 15 amino acids.

The rearrangement uses TRBV5-1 and TRBJ1-1; 7 bases map to TRBD1. Germline V gives CDR1 SGHRS, CDR2 YFSETQ. The CDR3 is made up of 15 amino acids. With 0 bases clipped from V and 4 bases from J, the junction kept 6 bases outside the gene matches. The CDR3 coding sequence is TGCGCCAGCAGCTTGGAAGTGACAGGGCTCACTGAAGCTTTCTTT. Its translation: CASSLEVTGLTEAFF.

The chain combines TRBV5-1 with TRBJ2-5; 7 bases map to TRBD1. Germline assignment: CDR1 SGHRS and CDR2 YFSETQ. The length of the CDR3 is 15 residues. V was pared by 4 bases and J by 3 bases, with 9 bases of the junction left unmatched. The CDR3 loop reads CASSLGTALKETQYF. The CDR3 nucleotides read TGCGCCAGCAGCCTCGGGACAGCCCTTAAAGAGACCCAGTACTTC.

CDR3 sequence: CASSFGQGSGNTIYF. DNA of the CDR3: TGTGCCAGCAGCTTCGGCCAGGGGTCTGGAAACACCATATATTTT. The chain combines TRBV5-8 with TRBJ1-3; possible D gene TRBD1, 6 bases. CDR3 length: 15 amino acids. V shed 2 bases and J shed 1 base, with 10 bases lying between them. Germline loops: CDR1 SGHTS, CDR2 YDEGEE. The full variable domain, rest sourced from reference TRBV5-8 and TRBJ1-3, is EAGVTQSPTHLIKTRGQQATLRCSPISGHTSVYWYQQALGLGLQFLLWYDEGEERNRGNFPPRFSGRQFPNYSSELNVNALELEDSALYLCASSFGQGSGNTIYFGEGSWLTVV.

This rearrangement joins TRBV6-6 to TRBJ1-2; 7 nucleotides align to TRBD1. The length of the CDR3 is 15 residues. J was trimmed by 10 bases and V by 5 bases; bases with no gene match: 16. Per the germline V gene, CDR1 is MNHNY and CDR2 is SVGAGI (reference sequence). In DNA form, the CDR3 reads TGTGCCAGCAGTCAATCCGGGACAGCGTCGAGGGACTACACCTTC. Its protein is CASSQSGTASRDYTF.